These T cell receptor beta chains were read from a single sample in a study of blood T cell repertoires in COVID-19. Sequencing used immunoSEQ multiplex PCR; TCRdb keeps in-frame clones, though not all of them. The sample records roughly 230,000 clones, approximately 88% being singletons. The sequencing sample was made of peripheral blood. The receptors were gathered from a man aged 35 to 55 with acute or convalescent COVID-19. Both conserved end residues are part of each CDR3. The D gene is left open where the match is weak. Rows may omit the clone size; those that give it use once, few, many or a size class.

TRBV19	-	TRBD2	TRBJ2-1	CASSIRGDSYNEQFF	TGTGCCAGTAGTATTCGGGGGGACTCTTACAATGAGCAGTTCTTC
TRBV6-5	-	TRBD1	TRBJ2-1	CASKHFGTGNNEQFF	TGTGCCAGTAAACACTTCGGGACAGGTAACAATGAGCAGTTCTTC
TRBV9	-	TRBD1	TRBJ1-2	CASNDRGRPYGYTF	TGTGCCAGCAACGACAGGGGGCGACCCTATGGCTACACCTTC
TRBV3-1/TRBV3-2	-	TRBD2	TRBJ2-1	CASSQLAGSHEQFF	TGTGCCAGCAGCCAACTAGCGGGGTCCCATGAGCAGTTCTTC
TRBV4-2	once	TRBD1	TRBJ1-6	CASSQSSRGRNSPLHF	TGTGCCAGCAGCCAGAGTTCCAGGGGGCGAAATTCACCCCTCCACTTT
TRBV19	-	TRBD2	TRBJ2-4	CASRGSGGMAKNIQYF	TGTGCCAGTCGTGGGTCCGGGGGGATGGCCAAAAACATTCAGTACTTC
TRBV20-1	-	-	TRBJ1-2	CSARQGSGYTF	TGCAGTGCTAGACAGGGCTCCGGCTACACCTTC
TRBV11-2	-	-	TRBJ2-4	CASSALRGPKNIQYF	TGTGCCAGCAGCGCCCTCAGGGGCCCCAAAAACATTCAGTACTTC
TRBV6-5	-	-	TRBJ1-6	CASRETANNSPLHF	TGTGCCAGCAGGGAGACTGCTAATAATTCACCCCTCCACTTT
TRBV5-1	-	-	TRBJ2-4	CASSLAFNADIQYF	TGCGCCAGCAGCTTGGCCTTCAATGCGGACATTCAGTACTTC
TRBV5-1	-	TRBD1	TRBJ1-4	CASSAQGADNEKLFF	TGCGCCAGCAGCGCGCAGGGGGCGGATAATGAAAAACTGTTTTTT
TRBV19	-	-	TRBJ1-5	CASSIVASGGQPQHF	TGTGCCAGTAGTATAGTTGCCAGCGGGGGGCAGCCCCAGCATTTT
TRBV3-1/TRBV3-2	-	TRBD1	TRBJ1-5	CASSQTGTGTNQPQHF	TGTGCCAGCAGCCAAACCGGGACAGGGACCAATCAGCCCCAGCATTTT
TRBV6-5	-	TRBD2	TRBJ2-3	CASSYTAGGYTDTQYF	TGTGCCAGCAGTTACACGGCGGGAGGCTACACAGATACGCAGTATTTT
TRBV5-1	-	TRBD2	TRBJ2-3	CASSSTSWGDTQYF	TGCGCCAGCAGCTCGACTAGCTGGGGAGATACGCAGTATTTT
TRBV19	once	-	TRBJ1-3	CASRYPGHDGNTIYF	TGTGCCAGTAGGTACCCAGGCCACGATGGAAACACCATATATTTT
TRBV30	-	TRBD2	TRBJ2-1	CAWSKTSGSKEQFF	TGTGCCTGGAGTAAGACTAGCGGGAGCAAAGAGCAGTTCTTC
TRBV29-1	-	TRBD1	TRBJ2-1	CSVLQTGHEQFF	TGCAGCGTCCTTCAGACAGGGCATGAGCAGTTCTTC
TRBV5-5	-	TRBD2	TRBJ2-1	CASSHEGTSAYNEQFF	TGTGCCAGCAGTCATGAGGGGACTAGCGCTTACAATGAGCAGTTCTTC
TRBV7-8	-	-	TRBJ1-1	CASSLKGVVNTEAFF	TGTGCCAGCAGCTTAAAGGGGGTGGTGAACACTGAAGCTTTCTTT
TRBV7-2	-	TRBD2	TRBJ2-3	CASSLDTSGRGDTQYF	TGTGCCAGCAGCTTAGACACTAGCGGGAGAGGAGATACGCAGTATTTT
TRBV5-4	-	-	TRBJ2-5	CASSSWWQGEETQYF	TGTGCCAGCAGCTCTTGGTGGCAGGGTGAAGAGACCCAGTACTTC
TRBV7-9	-	TRBD2	TRBJ2-1	CASSPGLVGEQFF	TGTGCCAGCAGCCCGGGACTAGTGGGTGAGCAGTTCTTC
TRBV7-9	-	TRBD1	TRBJ1-2	CASSPEPGQGNYGYTF	TGTGCCAGCAGCCCCGAGCCCGGACAGGGGAACTATGGCTACACCTTC
TRBV10-3	-	TRBD1	TRBJ1-1	CAISPTGAEAFF	TGTGCCATCAGCCCGACAGGGGCTGAAGCTTTCTTT
TRBV2	-	-	TRBJ1-2	CASSRDGYTF	TGTGCCAGTTCCAGGGATGGCTACACCTTC
TRBV6-1	-	-	TRBJ1-1	CASSEGPGALGTEAFF	TGTGCCAGCAGTGAAGGCCCAGGGGCCCTCGGTACTGAAGCTTTCTTT
TRBV9	-	TRBD1	TRBJ2-7	CASSPQGQRYYEQYF	TGTGCCAGCAGCCCCCAGGGACAGCGATACTACGAGCAGTACTTC
TRBV25-1	-	TRBD1	TRBJ1-2	CASSALTGAGVSGYTF	TGTGCCAGCAGTGCTCTGACAGGGGCAGGTGTAAGTGGCTACACCTTC
TRBV19	-	TRBD1	TRBJ2-7	CASSDWDSAYEQYF	TGTGCCAGTAGTGATTGGGACAGCGCCTACGAGCAGTACTTC
TRBV15	-	-	TRBJ2-5	CATSGTTGAAQETQYF	TGTGCCACCAGCGGTACCACGGGAGCAGCTCAAGAGACCCAGTACTTC
TRBV18	-	-	TRBJ1-2	CASSQLTGLGGGYTF	TGTGCCAGCTCACAACTGACAGGCCTCGGTGGTGGCTACACCTTC
TRBV13	-	TRBD1	TRBJ2-2	CASSRDRGTGELFF	TGTGCCAGCAGCCGGGACAGGGGGACCGGGGAGCTGTTTTTT
TRBV29-1	-	-	TRBJ2-4	CSVDGQTQNIQYF	TGCAGCGTTGACGGACAGACCCAAAACATTCAGTACTTC
TRBV19	-	TRBD2	TRBJ2-7	CASSFGAGEGEQYF	TGTGCCAGTAGTTTCGGGGCGGGAGAGGGGGAGCAGTACTTC
TRBV10-1	-	TRBD2	TRBJ2-5	CASSEQRGRAVETQYF	TGCGCCAGCAGTGAGCAGCGCGGGAGGGCGGTGGAGACCCAGTACTTC
TRBV6-5	-	-	TRBJ1-1	CASSYSGFGNTEAFF	TGTGCCAGCAGTTACTCCGGGTTCGGGAACACTGAAGCTTTCTTT
TRBV27	-	-	TRBJ1-4	CASSDRQKAEKLFF	TGTGCCAGCAGTGATCGACAAAAAGCAGAAAAACTGTTTTTT
TRBV7-8	-	TRBD2	TRBJ2-7	CASSLSRLAGGREQYF	TGTGCCAGCAGCTTAAGTCGGCTAGCGGGAGGTCGCGAGCAGTACTTC
TRBV6-5	-	-	TRBJ2-1	CASSPREFNEQFF	TGTGCCAGCAGCCCCCGGGAGTTCAATGAGCAGTTCTTC
TRBV7-2	-	-	TRBJ2-3	CASSARGRDVFTDTQYF	TGTGCCAGCAGCGCAAGGGGGCGGGACGTTTTCACAGATACGCAGTATTTT
TRBV5-1	-	TRBD1	TRBJ1-1	CASSLAGTGGMNTEAFF	TGCGCCAGCAGCTTGGCCGGGACAGGGGGAATGAACACTGAAGCTTTCTTT
TRBV30	-	-	TRBJ1-2	CAWSIGTLGGYTF	TGTGCCTGGAGTATAGGGACTTTGGGTGGCTACACCTTC
TRBV5-1	once	-	TRBJ2-3	CASGPGVTDTQYF	TGCGCCAGCGGCCCAGGGGTTACAGATACGCAGTATTTT
TRBV7-2	-	-	TRBJ1-6	CASSTEYNSPLHF	TGTGCCAGCAGCACAGAATATAATTCACCCCTCCACTTT
TRBV12-3/TRBV12-4	few	-	TRBJ1-6	CASSSNNSPLHF	TGTGCCAGCAGTTCCAATAATTCACCCCTCCACTTT
TRBV28	-	-	TRBJ1-5	CASSLLDSNQPQHF	TGTGCCAGCAGTTTATTAGATAGCAATCAGCCCCAGCATTTT
TRBV10-3	-	-	TRBJ2-3	CAISHGTGNTDTQYF	TGTGCCATCAGTCATGGCACAGGGAACACAGATACGCAGTATTTT
TRBV7-2	-	-	TRBJ1-3	CASSFWGPGNTIYF	TGTGCCAGCAGCTTTTGGGGGCCTGGAAACACCATATATTTT